This T cell receptor (beta chain) appears in the sequencing data of a study of T cell repertoires in cytomegalovirus infection. Losses at the gene ends were 7 bases for V and 1 base for J; bases not matched to a gene: 8. CDR3 length equals 16 residues. In germline, CDR1 is LNHDA, CDR2 SQIVND (reference sequence). This clonotype was seen a handful of times. TCRdb fed the reads into MiXCR, producing one record per CDR3 protein. The table shows 200,000 or so distinct CDR3 sequences, with approximately 19% occurring only once. The material sequenced was PBMCs. This receptor was obtained from a human donor in good health (CMV status not recorded). Some clones in this sample may be carry-over from other donors' samples. The chain links TRBV19 to TRBJ2-4; 9 bases map to TRBD2. CDR3 DNA sequence: TGTGCCAGTACCTCTGGGGCGGGAGGGGCCAAAAACATTCAGTACTTC. It yields the protein CASTSGAGGAKNIQYF.